This TCR beta chain was identified in a study of blood T cell repertoires in COVID-19. Study-level background: Specimens from acute and convalescent COVID-19 originated in the United States, Italy and Spain. In each case, the material was cDNA or gDNA derived from T cells, B-cell-depleted T cells, or PBMCs.

With 1 base clipped from V and 13 bases from J, the junction kept 6 bases outside the gene matches. Per germline, CDR1 MDHEN and CDR2 SYDVKM. The CDR3 is 15 amino acids. Original processing methods: Nucleated cell number was recorded as an estimate derived from reference gene primer amplification. Here immunoSEQ multiplex PCR was the method, and the copy in TCRdb shows in-frame clones only, minus some. V and J calls and clone size are as listed in that table; D and trimming were resolved from the DNA. The repertoire holds roughly 110,000 clones, with about three quarters as singletons. The sample holds many counts of this clone.

The source is a man older than 75 with COVID-19, enrolled during active disease. What was sequenced was peripheral blood. The genes are TRBV28 and TRBJ1-6, with TRBD1 identical over 11 bases. The CDR3 nucleotides read TGTGCCAGCAGTTTATTTGGACAGGGGGCGGCCCCCCTCCACTTT. Translating gives CASSLFGQGAAPLHF.